This T cell receptor (beta chain) appears in the sequencing data of a study of blood T cell repertoires in COVID-19. Only in-frame clones appear in the TCRdb table, and some are missing; sequencing was by immunoSEQ multiplex PCR. The sample has about 180,000 clones; about four fifths are singletons. V was pared by 1 base and J by 0 bases, with 6 bases of the junction left unmatched. Germline CDR1 is SGHTA and CDR2 is FQGNSA. CDR3 size: 16 residues. V usage is TRBV7-2 and J usage is TRBJ2-7, with 7 bases lining up with TRBD2. This TCR came from a woman aged 80 or over with active or convalescent COVID-19. Sequencing input: peripheral blood. The CDR3 here is CASSLVSRGSSYEQYF. CDR3 coding DNA: TGTGCCAGCAGCTTAGTCAGTCGCGGGAGCTCCTACGAGCAGTACTTC.